These 25 T cell receptor beta chains were sequenced from one sample in a study of blood T cell repertoires in COVID-19. Profiled with immunoSEQ multiplex PCR; TCRdb holds only in-frame clones, not every one. The table records about 210,000 clones, 65% to 85% of them present only once. The sequenced sample consisted of peripheral blood. Receptors originate from a woman aged 45-59 years with acute or convalescent COVID-19.

The V and J genes are TRBV5-1 and TRBJ2-7; 10 bases line up with TRBD1. CDR1 is SGHRS and CDR2 is YFSETQ in the germline V gene. V gave up 7 bases and J gave up 6 bases; unmatched junction bases: 10. This CDR3 spans 14 amino acids. Here the CDR3 reads CASATGTGVLEQYF. DNA of the CDR3: TGCGCCAGCGCAACCGGGACAGGGGTTCTCGAGCAGTACTTC.

The genes are TRBV14 and TRBJ1-5; TRBD1 agrees at 7 bases. The junction had 4 bases not matched to a gene; V was cut back by 6 bases and J by 2 bases. CDR3 length equals 14 residues. CDR1 and CDR2 (germline): SGHDN, FVKESK. CDR3 amino acids: CASSLTGRNQPQHF. CDR3 in DNA: TGTGCCAGCAGTCTGACAGGGCGCAATCAGCCCCAGCATTTT.

The chain uses TRBV7-2 and TRBJ2-7, with TRBD2 matching over 12 bases. The CDR3 consists of 16 residues. V dropped 2 bases and J dropped 2; count of bases not matched to a gene: 4. Germline assignment: CDR1 SGHTA and CDR2 FQGNSA. This CDR3 is CASSLFGTSGPYEQYF. As DNA, the CDR3 is TGTGCCAGCAGCTTATTCGGGACTAGCGGGCCCTACGAGCAGTACTTC. The full variable domain, completed using reference TRBV7-2 and TRBJ2-7, is GAGVSQSPSNKVTEKGKDVELRCDPISGHTALYWYRQSLGQGLEFLIYFQGNSAPDKSGLPSDRFSAERTGGSVSTLTIQRTQQEDSAVYLCASSLFGTSGPYEQYFGPGTRLTVT.

This clone has only one observation. This sequence joins TRBV5-5 and TRBJ1-5, with D uncertain. The V and J ends lost 4 bases and 3 bases respectively, with 14 bases between them. The germline CDR1 and CDR2 sequences are SGHKS and YYEKEE (reference sequence). The CDR3 spans 15 residues. This CDR3 is CASSAGGGNNQPQHF. The CDR3 coding sequence is TGTGCCAGCAGCGCAGGAGGTGGGAACAATCAGCCCCAGCATTTT.

V gene TRBV28 combines with J gene TRBJ1-1; no definite D call. Germline V gene data show CDR1 as MDHEN and CDR2 as SYDVKM. V gave up 7 bases and J gave up 0 bases, with 12 bases separating them. CDR3 length equals 14 residues. The CDR3 bases are TGTGCCAGCAAGATCAACAGCATGAACACTGAAGCTTTCTTT. As protein: CASKINSMNTEAFF.

The CDR3 sequence: CASSLFGSPYNEQFF. The CDR3 DNA is TGTGCCAGCAGCTTGTTCGGTTCCCCCTACAATGAGCAGTTCTTC. The rearrangement links TRBV11-2 to TRBJ2-1; D is undetermined. The CDR3 extends over 15 amino acids. Germline values: CDR1 SGHAT, CDR2 FQNNGV. V dropped 3 bases and J dropped 2 bases, with 11 bases sitting between them.

This clone was seen a single time. The rearrangement links TRBV7-6 to TRBJ2-6, with 10 bases identical to TRBD1. The CDR3 is 18 residues long. Germline-derived CDR1 and CDR2 are SGHVS and FNYEAQ. V shed 5 bases and J 2 bases; nucleotides not matched to a gene: 9. The CDR3 spells CASSPHRDRGAGANVLTF. The CDR3 region has the DNA TGTGCCAGCAGCCCCCACCGGGACAGGGGAGCTGGGGCCAACGTCCTGACTTTC.

The chain links TRBV10-2 to TRBJ2-7; no definite D call. Between the trimmed V and J ends, which lost 4 bases and 3 bases, there was a span of 16 bases. The CDR3 is 15 residues long. Germline V gives CDR1 WSHSY, CDR2 SAAADI. This CDR3 reads CASSALVNSFYEQYF. CDR3 in DNA: TGCGCCAGCAGTGCCCTAGTAAATAGCTTCTACGAGCAGTACTTC.

This sequence joins TRBV19 and TRBJ2-4; 11 nucleotides line up with TRBD1. Germline V CDR1 and CDR2: LNHDA, SQIVND (reference sequence). The ends lost 5 bases at V and 8 bases at J; junction bases unmatched: 11. CDR3 length equals 16 residues. The CDR3 region is CASSGQGANSLDIQYF. Written as DNA, the CDR3 is TGTGCCAGTAGTGGACAGGGGGCCAACTCATTAGACATTCAGTACTTC.

This clone is a singleton in its sample. V is TRBV28 and J is TRBJ2-1; 9 bases align to TRBD1. V gave up 5 bases and J gave up 7 bases; unmatched junction bases: 12. CDR1 and CDR2 from the germline V gene are MDHEN and SYDVKM. The CDR3 loop spans 16 amino acids. CDR3 sequence: CASSTPGQGMGNEQFF. DNA of the CDR3: TGTGCCAGCAGTACACCGGGACAGGGCATGGGAAATGAGCAGTTCTTC.

The chain combines TRBV9 with TRBJ2-2, with D unclear. V lost 1 base to trimming and J lost 4 bases, with 5 bases between them. Germline loops: CDR1 SGDLS, CDR2 YYNGEE. The CDR3 spans 13 residues. The CDR3 sequence is CASSVPGTGELFF. CDR3 DNA: TGTGCCAGCAGCGTACCCGGCACCGGGGAGCTGTTTTTT.

The chain is built from TRBV24-1 and TRBJ2-5; D is uncertain. Deletions cut 3 bases from V and 4 bases from J, with 8 bases between. Germline CDR1 and CDR2: KGHDR and SFDVKD. The CDR3 length is 13 residues. CDR3 amino acids: CATSDRSVETQYF. CDR3 DNA: TGTGCCACCAGTGATCGTTCGGTAGAGACCCAGTACTTC.

The sample holds a few counts of this clone. The gene calls are TRBV2 and TRBJ1-1; 9 nucleotides agree with TRBD1. The germline V gene has CDR1 SNHLY and CDR2 FYNNEI. Trimming took 7 bases from V and 2 from J; bases not matched to a gene: 17. CDR3 length: 18 amino acids. CDR3: CASIGSTGGAIENTEAFF. The CDR3 DNA follows: TGTGCCAGCATCGGTTCTACAGGGGGCGCGATCGAAAACACTGAAGCTTTCTTT. Filled out from reference TRBV2 and TRBJ1-1, the complete variable domain reads EPEVTQTPSHQVTQMGQEVILRCVPISNHLYFYWYRQILGQKVEFLVSFYNNEISEKSEIFDDQFSVERPDGSNFTLKIRSTKLEDSAMYFCASIGSTGGAIENTEAFFGQGTRLTVV.

The genes are TRBV7-2 and TRBJ2-7; TRBD1 aligns across 7 bases. Germline CDR1 reads SGHTA; CDR2 reads FQGNSA. CDR3 length equals 14 residues. Germline trimming cut 5 bases from V and 1 base from J; bases unmatched to any gene: 5. The CDR3 sequence is CASSLTTGSYEQYF. For the CDR3, the DNA is TGTGCCAGCAGCCTAACGACAGGGTCCTACGAGCAGTACTTC. Using reference TRBV7-2 and TRBJ2-7 for the parts outside the CDR3, the full variable domain is GAGVSQSPSNKVTEKGKDVELRCDPISGHTALYWYRQSLGQGLEFLIYFQGNSAPDKSGLPSDRFSAERTGGSVSTLTIQRTQQEDSAVYLCASSLTTGSYEQYFGPGTRLTVT.

The chain is built from TRBV5-1 and TRBJ2-1; D perhaps matches TRBD1 (5 bases). The CDR3 extends over 13 amino acids. The V end was cut by 0 bases, the J end by 6 bases, with 7 bases between. Per germline, CDR1 SGHRS and CDR2 YFSETQ. The CDR3 DNA is TGCGCCAGCAGCTTGGAAGGGGTCAATGAGCAGTTCTTC. Protein sequence: CASSLEGVNEQFF. Full variable domain (missing parts from reference TRBV5-1 and TRBJ2-1): KAGVTQTPRYLIKTRGQQVTLSCSPISGHRSVSWYQQTPGQGLQFLFEYFSETQRNKGNFPGRFSGRQFSNSRSEMNVSTLELGDSALYLCASSLEGVNEQFFGPGTRLTVL.

There are a few counts of this clone. The genes are TRBV6-5 and TRBJ2-7; D might be TRBD1 (5 bases). Germline CDR1 reads MNHEY; CDR2 reads SVGAGI. This CDR3 comprises 13 residues. Trimming shortened V by 5 bases and J by 1 base, and 9 bases separated the two germline ends. The CDR3 loop reads CASSKQASYEQYF. For the CDR3, the DNA is TGTGCCAGCAGTAAACAGGCATCCTACGAGCAGTACTTC.

V and J are TRBV4-1 and TRBJ2-1; the D gene is possibly TRBD1 (6 bases). V lost 0 bases to trimming and J lost 12 bases, with 9 bases between them. The CDR3 is 12 amino acids. Per germline, CDR1 MGHRA and CDR2 YSYEKL. CDR3 DNA: TGCGCCAGCAGCCAAGATACAGGGAGGCAGTTCTTC. This gives the protein CASSQDTGRQFF.

This clone was counted a single time. This rearrangement joins TRBV5-1 to TRBJ2-2; tentatively, D is TRBD2 (5 bases). This CDR3 has 16 residues. V shed 1 base and J shed 2 bases, with 12 bases lying between them. Germline V gene data show CDR1 as SGHRS and CDR2 as YFSETQ. CDR3 sequence: CASSLMWETNTGELFF. The CDR3 DNA is TGCGCCAGCAGCTTGATGTGGGAGACTAACACCGGGGAGCTGTTTTTT.

In this sample, this clone turned up a few times. The chain employs TRBV5-1 and TRBJ2-2, with TRBD1 matching 10 bases. The CDR3 has 15 residues. Per germline, CDR1 SGHRS and CDR2 YFSETQ. J lost 3 bases, V lost 4 bases, and 3 bases had no gene match. The CDR3 sequence is CASSIGQGDTGELFF. CDR3 nucleotide sequence: TGCGCCAGCAGCATCGGACAGGGGGACACCGGGGAGCTGTTTTTT.

This clone was seen only a few times. The gene calls are TRBV12-5 and TRBJ2-1; perhaps TRBD1 as D (5 bases). Trimming shortened V by 6 bases and J by 2 bases, and 23 bases separated the two germline ends. The CDR3 consists of 18 residues. Germline CDR1 LGHNT, CDR2 FRNRAP. Here the CDR3 reads CASGPPPLAGRTYNEQFF. CDR3 nucleotides: TGTGCTAGTGGACCCCCCCCTCTGGCAGGGCGAACCTACAATGAGCAGTTCTTC.

J is TRBJ1-2 and V is TRBV20-1, with 7 bases lining up with TRBD1. Germline CDR1 and CDR2: DFQATT and SNEGSKA (reference sequence). This CDR3 has 11 amino acids. The ends lost 5 bases at V and 8 bases at J; junction bases unmatched: 5. The DNA for the CDR3 is TGCAGTGCTTTGCGGACAGGAGGCTACACCTTC. Amino acids: CSALRTGGYTF.

The J gene is TRBJ1-1, the V gene TRBV28; D uncertain. CDR3 size: 14 residues. Between the trimmed V and J ends, which lost 2 bases and 1 base, there was a span of 8 bases. The germline V gene encodes CDR1 MDHEN and CDR2 SYDVKM. CDR3 sequence (DNA): TGTGCCAGCAGTTTAGGTGGCCCGAACACTGAAGCTTTCTTT. This sequence encodes CASSLGGPNTEAFF.

The chain couples TRBV4-1 to TRBJ2-7, with D possibly TRBD1 on 5 matching bases. The length of the CDR3 is 13 residues. The germline V gene encodes CDR1 MGHRA and CDR2 YSYEKL. The V gene lost 0 bases and the J gene lost 5 bases, with 8 bases spanning the gap. The CDR3 here is CASSQDPGHEQYF. The CDR3 nucleotides read TGCGCCAGCAGCCAAGATCCAGGGCACGAGCAGTACTTC.

V gene TRBV21-1 combines with J gene TRBJ2-7; TRBD2 reflects the table's D call only, with no check against the DNA. TRBV21-1 is deemed a pseudogene. This CDR3 has 17 amino acids. In DNA, the CDR3 is TGTGCCAGCTGTATTTCGGGAGGTTCGTTCGGCGGGGGCGAGCAGTACTTC. This codes for CASCISGGSFGGGEQYF.

The CDR3 region has the DNA TGTGCCAGCAGCCAAGTGGCAGGGGGACAAGAGACCCAGTACTTC. This gives the protein CASSQVAGGQETQYF. The rearrangement uses TRBV3-1 (or the pseudogene TRBV3-2) and TRBJ2-5; 7 bases line up with TRBD1. Unmatched junction bases numbered 4, after V lost 1 base and J lost 2 bases. The CDR3 contains 15 residues. The germline gives CDR1 LGHDT, CDR2 YNNKEL (reference sequence).